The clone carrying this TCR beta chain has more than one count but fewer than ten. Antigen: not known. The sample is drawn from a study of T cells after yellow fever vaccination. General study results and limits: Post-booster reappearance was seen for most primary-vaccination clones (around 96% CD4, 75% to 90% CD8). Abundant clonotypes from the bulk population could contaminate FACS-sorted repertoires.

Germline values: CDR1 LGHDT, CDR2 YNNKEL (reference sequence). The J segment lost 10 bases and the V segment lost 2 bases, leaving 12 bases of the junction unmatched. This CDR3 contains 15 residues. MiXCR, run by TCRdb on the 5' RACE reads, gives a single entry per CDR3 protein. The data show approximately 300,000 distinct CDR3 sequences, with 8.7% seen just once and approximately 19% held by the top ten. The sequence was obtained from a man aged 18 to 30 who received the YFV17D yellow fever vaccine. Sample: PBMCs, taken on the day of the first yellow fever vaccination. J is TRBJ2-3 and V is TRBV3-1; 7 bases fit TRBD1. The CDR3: CASSQIVPEQGSQYF. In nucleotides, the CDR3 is TGTGCCAGCAGCCAAATCGTTCCAGAACAGGGGTCGCAGTATTTT.